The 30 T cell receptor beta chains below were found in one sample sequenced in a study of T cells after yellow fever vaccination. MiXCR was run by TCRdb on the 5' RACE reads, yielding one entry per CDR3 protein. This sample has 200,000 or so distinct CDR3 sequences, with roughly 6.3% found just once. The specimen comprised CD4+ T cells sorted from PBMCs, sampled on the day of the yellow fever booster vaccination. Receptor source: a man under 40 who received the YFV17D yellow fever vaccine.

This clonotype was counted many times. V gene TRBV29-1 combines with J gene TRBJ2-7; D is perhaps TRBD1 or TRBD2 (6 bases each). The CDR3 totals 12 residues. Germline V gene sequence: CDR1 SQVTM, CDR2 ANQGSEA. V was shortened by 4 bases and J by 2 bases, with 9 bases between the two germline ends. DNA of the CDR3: TGCAGCGTTGGGAGGGACACCTACGAGCAGTACTTC. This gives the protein CSVGRDTYEQYF.

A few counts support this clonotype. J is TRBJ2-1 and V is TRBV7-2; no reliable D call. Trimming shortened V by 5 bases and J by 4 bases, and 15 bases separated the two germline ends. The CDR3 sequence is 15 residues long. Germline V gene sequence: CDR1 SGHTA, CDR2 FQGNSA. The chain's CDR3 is CASSASRTMYNEQFF. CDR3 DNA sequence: TGTGCCAGCAGCGCATCAAGGACGATGTACAATGAGCAGTTCTTC. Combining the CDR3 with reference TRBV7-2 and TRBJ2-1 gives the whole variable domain GAGVSQSPSNKVTEKGKDVELRCDPISGHTALYWYRQSLGQGLEFLIYFQGNSAPDKSGLPSDRFSAERTGGSVSTLTIQRTQQEDSAVYLCASSASRTMYNEQFFGPGTRLTVL.

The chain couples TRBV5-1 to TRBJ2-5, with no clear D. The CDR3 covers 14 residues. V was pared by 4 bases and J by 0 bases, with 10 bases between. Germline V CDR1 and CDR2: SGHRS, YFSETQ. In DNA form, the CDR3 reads TGCGCCAGCAGCCCGGAAGGTGACCAAGAGACCCAGTACTTC. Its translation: CASSPEGDQETQYF.

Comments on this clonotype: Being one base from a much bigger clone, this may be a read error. The CDR3 spells CASTRIGGAEKLFF. The CDR3 DNA follows: TGTGCCAGCACCCGGATAGGGGGAGCGGAAAAACTGTTTTTT. The chain joins TRBV12-3 or TRBV12-4 to TRBJ1-4; tentatively, D is TRBD1 (6 bases). The CDR3 sequence is 14 residues long. The germline V and J ends were trimmed by 7 bases and 8 bases, with 17 bases remaining between them.

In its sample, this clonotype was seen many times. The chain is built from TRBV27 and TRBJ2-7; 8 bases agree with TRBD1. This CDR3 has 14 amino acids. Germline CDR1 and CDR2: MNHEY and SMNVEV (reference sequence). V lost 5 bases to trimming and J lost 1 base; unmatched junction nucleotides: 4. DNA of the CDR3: TGTGCCAGCAGTCTAAGGACAGGGTCCTACGAGCAGTACTTC. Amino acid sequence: CASSLRTGSYEQYF.

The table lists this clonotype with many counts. This chain's CDR3 is CASSRLAGGGEQYF. The CDR3, as DNA: TGTGCCAGCAGCCGACTAGCGGGAGGTGGGGAGCAGTACTTC. J is TRBJ2-7 and V is TRBV7-6; 13 nucleotides align to TRBD2. The V and J ends lost 5 bases and 7 bases, in that order; junction bases with no gene match: 5. Germline loops: CDR1 SGHVS, CDR2 FNYEAQ. The CDR3 runs 14 residues.

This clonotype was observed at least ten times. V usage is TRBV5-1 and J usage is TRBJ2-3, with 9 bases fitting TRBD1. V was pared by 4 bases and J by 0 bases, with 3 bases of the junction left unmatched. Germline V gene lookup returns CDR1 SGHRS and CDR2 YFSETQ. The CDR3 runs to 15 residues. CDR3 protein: CASSPGTGSTDTQYF. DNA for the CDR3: TGCGCCAGCAGCCCGGGGACAGGGAGCACAGATACGCAGTATTTT.

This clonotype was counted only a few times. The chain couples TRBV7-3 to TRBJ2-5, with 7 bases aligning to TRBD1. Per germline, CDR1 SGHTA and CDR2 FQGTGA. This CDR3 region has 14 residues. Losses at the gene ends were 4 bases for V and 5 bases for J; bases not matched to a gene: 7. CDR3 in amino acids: CASSSSRDSETQYF. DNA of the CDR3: TGTGCCAGCAGCTCGTCCCGGGACAGCGAGACCCAGTACTTC.

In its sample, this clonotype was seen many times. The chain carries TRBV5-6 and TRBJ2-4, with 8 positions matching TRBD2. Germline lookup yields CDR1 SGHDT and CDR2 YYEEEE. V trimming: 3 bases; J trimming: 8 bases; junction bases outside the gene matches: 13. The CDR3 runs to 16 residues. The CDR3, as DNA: TGTGCCAGCAGCTCTATATTACAAGGACTAGCACACATTCAGTACTTC. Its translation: CASSSILQGLAHIQYF. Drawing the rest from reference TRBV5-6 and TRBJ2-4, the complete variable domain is DAGVTQSPTHLIKTRGQQVTLRCSPKSGHDTVSWYQQALGQGPQFIFQYYEEEERQRGNFPDRFSGHQFPNYSSELNVNALLLGDSALYLCASSSILQGLAHIQYFGAGTRLSVL.

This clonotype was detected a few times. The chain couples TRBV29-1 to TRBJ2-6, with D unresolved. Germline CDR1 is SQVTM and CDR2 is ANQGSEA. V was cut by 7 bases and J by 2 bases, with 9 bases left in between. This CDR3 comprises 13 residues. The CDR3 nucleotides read TGCAGCGCGGCGTGGGCTGGGGCCAACGTCCTGACTTTC. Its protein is CSAAWAGANVLTF.

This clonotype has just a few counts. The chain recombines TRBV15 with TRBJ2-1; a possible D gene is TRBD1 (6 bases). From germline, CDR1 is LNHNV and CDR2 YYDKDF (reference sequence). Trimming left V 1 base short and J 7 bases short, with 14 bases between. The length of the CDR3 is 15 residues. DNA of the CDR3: TGTGCCACCAGCAGAGGGGGACAACGGCAAAATGAGCAGTTCTTC. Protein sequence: CATSRGGQRQNEQFF.

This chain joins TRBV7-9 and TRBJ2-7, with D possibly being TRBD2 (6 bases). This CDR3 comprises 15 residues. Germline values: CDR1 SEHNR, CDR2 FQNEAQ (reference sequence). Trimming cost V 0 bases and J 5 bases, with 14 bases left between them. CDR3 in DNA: TGTGCCAGCAGCTTAGCGGGGGGAGCCCCCCACGAGCAGTACTTC. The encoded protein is CASSLAGGAPHEQYF.

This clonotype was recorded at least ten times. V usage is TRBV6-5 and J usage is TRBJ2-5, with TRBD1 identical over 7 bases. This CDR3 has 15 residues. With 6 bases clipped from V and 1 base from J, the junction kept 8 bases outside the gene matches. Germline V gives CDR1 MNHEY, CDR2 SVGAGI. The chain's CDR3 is CASRRKTGPQETQYF. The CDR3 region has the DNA TGTGCCAGCAGGCGAAAGACAGGGCCCCAAGAGACCCAGTACTTC.

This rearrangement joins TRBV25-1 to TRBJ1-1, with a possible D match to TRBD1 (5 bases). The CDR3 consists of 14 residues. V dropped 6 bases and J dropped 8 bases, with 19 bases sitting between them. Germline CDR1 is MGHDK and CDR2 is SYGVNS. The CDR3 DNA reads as TGTGCCAGCAGCCCAGCAACCGGGCAGGGAGAAGCTTTCTTT. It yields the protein CASSPATGQGEAFF.

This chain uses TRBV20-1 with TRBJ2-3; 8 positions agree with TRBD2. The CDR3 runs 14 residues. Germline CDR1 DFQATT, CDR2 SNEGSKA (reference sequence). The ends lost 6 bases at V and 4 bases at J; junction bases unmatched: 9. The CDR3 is CSAVRAGAADTQYF. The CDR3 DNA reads TGCAGTGCAGTCCGAGCGGGAGCGGCAGATACGCAGTATTTT.

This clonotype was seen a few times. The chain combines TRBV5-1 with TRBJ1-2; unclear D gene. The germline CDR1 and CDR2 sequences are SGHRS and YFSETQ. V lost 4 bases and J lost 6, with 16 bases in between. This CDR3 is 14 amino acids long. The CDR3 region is CASSTAGQVDGYTF. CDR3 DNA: TGCGCCAGCAGCACAGCAGGCCAGGTTGATGGCTACACCTTC. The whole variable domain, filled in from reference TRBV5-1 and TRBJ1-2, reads KAGVTQTPRYLIKTRGQQVTLSCSPISGHRSVSWYQQTPGQGLQFLFEYFSETQRNKGNFPGRFSGRQFSNSRSEMNVSTLELGDSALYLCASSTAGQVDGYTFGSGTRLTVV.

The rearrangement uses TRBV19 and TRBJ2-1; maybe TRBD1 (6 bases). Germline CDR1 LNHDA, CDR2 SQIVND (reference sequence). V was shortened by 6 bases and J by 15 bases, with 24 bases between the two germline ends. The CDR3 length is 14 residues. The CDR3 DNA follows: TGTGCCAGTAGCGAACAAGGGGGACCGCTAAATTCGTTCTTC. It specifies CASSEQGGPLNSFF.

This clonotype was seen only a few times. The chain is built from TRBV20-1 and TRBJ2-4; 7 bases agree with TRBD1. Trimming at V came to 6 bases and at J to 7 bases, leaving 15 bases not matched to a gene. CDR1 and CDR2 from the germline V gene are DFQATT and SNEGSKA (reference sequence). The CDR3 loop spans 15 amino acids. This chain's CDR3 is CSASDREGITNIQYF. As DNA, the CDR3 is TGCAGTGCCTCAGACAGGGAAGGAATTACGAACATTCAGTACTTC.

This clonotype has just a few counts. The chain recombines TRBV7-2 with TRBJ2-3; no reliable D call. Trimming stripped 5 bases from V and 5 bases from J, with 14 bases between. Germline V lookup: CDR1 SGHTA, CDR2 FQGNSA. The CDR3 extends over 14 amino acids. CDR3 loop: CASSVGESGDTQYF. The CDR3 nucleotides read TGTGCCAGCAGCGTTGGAGAGTCTGGAGATACGCAGTATTTT. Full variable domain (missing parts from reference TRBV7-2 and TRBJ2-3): GAGVSQSPSNKVTEKGKDVELRCDPISGHTALYWYRQSLGQGLEFLIYFQGNSAPDKSGLPSDRFSAERTGGSVSTLTIQRTQQEDSAVYLCASSVGESGDTQYFGPGTRLTVL.

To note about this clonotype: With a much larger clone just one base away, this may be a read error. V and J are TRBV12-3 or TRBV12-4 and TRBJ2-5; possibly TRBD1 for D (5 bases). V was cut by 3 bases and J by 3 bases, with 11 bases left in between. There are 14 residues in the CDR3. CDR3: CASSFGHVKETQYF. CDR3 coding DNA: TGTGCCAGCAGTTTTGGACATGTTAAAGAGACCCAGTACTTC.

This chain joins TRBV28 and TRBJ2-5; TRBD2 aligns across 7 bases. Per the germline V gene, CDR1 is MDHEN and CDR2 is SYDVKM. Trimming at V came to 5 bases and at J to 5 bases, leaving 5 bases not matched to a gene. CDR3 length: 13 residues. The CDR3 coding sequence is TGTGCCAGCAGTCGGACTAGTCCGGAGACCCAGTACTTC. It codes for CASSRTSPETQYF.

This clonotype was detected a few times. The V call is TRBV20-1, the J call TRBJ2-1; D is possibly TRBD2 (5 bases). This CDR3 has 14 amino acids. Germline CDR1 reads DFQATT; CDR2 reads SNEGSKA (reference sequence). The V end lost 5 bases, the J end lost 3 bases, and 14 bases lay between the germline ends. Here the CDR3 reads CSAGKSRDYNEQFF. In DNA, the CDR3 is TGCAGTGCTGGCAAATCACGGGACTACAATGAGCAGTTCTTC.

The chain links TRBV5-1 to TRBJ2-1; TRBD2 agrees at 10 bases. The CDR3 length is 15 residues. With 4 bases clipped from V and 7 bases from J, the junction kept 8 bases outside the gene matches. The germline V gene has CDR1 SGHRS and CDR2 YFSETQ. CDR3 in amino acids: CASSQGLAVSNEQFF. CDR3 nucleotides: TGCGCCAGCAGCCAAGGACTAGCGGTATCAAATGAGCAGTTCTTC.

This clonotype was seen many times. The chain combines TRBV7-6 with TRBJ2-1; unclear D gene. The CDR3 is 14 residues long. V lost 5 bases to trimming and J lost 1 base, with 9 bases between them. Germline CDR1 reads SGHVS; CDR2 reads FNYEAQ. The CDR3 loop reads CASSGLGSYNEQFF. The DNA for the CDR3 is TGTGCCAGCAGCGGGCTTGGGTCCTACAATGAGCAGTTCTTC.

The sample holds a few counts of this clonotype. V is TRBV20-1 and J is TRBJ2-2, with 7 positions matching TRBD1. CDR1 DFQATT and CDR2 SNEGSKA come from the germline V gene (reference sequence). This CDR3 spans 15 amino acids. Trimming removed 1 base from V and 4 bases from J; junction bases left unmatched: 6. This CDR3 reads CSARGQGQGTGELFF. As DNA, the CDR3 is TGCAGTGCTAGAGGACAGGGCCAGGGCACCGGGGAGCTGTTTTTT.

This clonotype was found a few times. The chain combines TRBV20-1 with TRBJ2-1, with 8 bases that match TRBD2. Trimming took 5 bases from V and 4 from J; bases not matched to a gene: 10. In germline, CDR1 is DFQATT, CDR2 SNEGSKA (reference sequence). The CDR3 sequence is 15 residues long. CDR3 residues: CSAGGGSGGYNEQFF. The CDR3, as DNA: TGCAGTGCTGGCGGGGGGAGCGGGGGTTACAATGAGCAGTTCTTC.

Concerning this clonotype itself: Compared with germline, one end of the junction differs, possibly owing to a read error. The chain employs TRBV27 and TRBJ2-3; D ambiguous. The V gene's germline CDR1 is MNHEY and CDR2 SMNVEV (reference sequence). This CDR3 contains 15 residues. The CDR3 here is CTSSFPPFGTDTQYF. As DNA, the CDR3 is TGCACCAGCAGTTTCCCTCCCTTCGGGACAGATACGCAGTATTTT.

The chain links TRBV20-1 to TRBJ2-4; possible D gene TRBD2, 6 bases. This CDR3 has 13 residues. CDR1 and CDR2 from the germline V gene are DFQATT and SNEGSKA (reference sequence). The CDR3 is CRAEGQGGNIQYF. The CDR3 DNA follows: TGCAGGGCTGAAGGGCAGGGAGGCAACATTCAGTACTTC.

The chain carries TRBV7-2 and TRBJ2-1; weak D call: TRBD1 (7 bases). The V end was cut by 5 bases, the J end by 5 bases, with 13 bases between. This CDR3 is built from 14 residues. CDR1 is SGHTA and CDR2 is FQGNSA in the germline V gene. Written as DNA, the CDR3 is TGTGCCAGCAGCCACGGGGGACAGAACAATGAGCAGTTCTTC. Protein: CASSHGGQNNEQFF.

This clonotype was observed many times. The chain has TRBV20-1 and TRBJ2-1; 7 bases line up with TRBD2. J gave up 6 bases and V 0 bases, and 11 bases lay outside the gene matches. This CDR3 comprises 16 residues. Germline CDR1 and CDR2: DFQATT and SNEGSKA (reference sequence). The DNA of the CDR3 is TGCAGTGCTAGAGATAAGCAGGCGGGAGTCGGCAATGAGCAGTTCTTC. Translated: CSARDKQAGVGNEQFF.